Listed below are T cell receptor beta chains from one sample, sequenced in a study of metastatic and nonmetastatic thyroid tumors. Using MiXCR, TCRdb reanalyzed the PCR reads. The sample shows tens of thousands of clones, under 30% of them seen only once. The sequenced sample was blood. Receptors were obtained from a female donor with papillary thyroid cancer or a benign thyroid nodule (not recorded which). Some clones in this sample may be carry-over from other donors' samples. The CDR3 runs from the conserved cysteine through the conserved F or W. The D gene is left open where the match is weak. Some rows mark clone size as missing; the rest say once, few, many or name a class of expanded clone.

CDR3nt: TGTGCCAGCAGCTTATCCTACCTCACCGGGGAGCTGTTTTTT
CDR3aa: CASSLSYLTGELFF
abundance: .
j_gene: TRBJ2-2
d_gene: .
v_gene: TRBV11-2

CDR3nt: TGTGCCAGCAGCTTAGTTCCTAGCGGGAGTTATAGCACCGGGGAGCTGTTTTTT
CDR3aa: CASSLVPSGSYSTGELFF
abundance: .
j_gene: TRBJ2-2
d_gene: TRBD2
v_gene: TRBV11-2

CDR3nt: TGTGCCAGCAGCGAACCCCGGGACGACTATGGCTACACCTTC
CDR3aa: CASSEPRDDYGYTF
abundance: few
j_gene: TRBJ1-2
d_gene: .
v_gene: TRBV28

CDR3nt: TGTGCCAGCAGTCCAAATAGCAATCAGCCCCAGCATTTT
CDR3aa: CASSPNSNQPQHF
abundance: many
j_gene: TRBJ1-5
d_gene: .
v_gene: TRBV7-2

CDR3nt: TGTGCCACCACCCAAAATAACGGATACGAGCAGTACTTC
CDR3aa: CATTQNNGYEQYF
abundance: .
j_gene: TRBJ2-7
d_gene: .
v_gene: TRBV15

CDR3nt: TGTGCCAGCAGCTTAGCTAGCGGGGGGAAAGAGACCCAGTACTTC
CDR3aa: CASSLASGGKETQYF
abundance: .
j_gene: TRBJ2-5
d_gene: TRBD2
v_gene: TRBV7-9

CDR3nt: TGTGCCAGCAGAGGAACAGGGGGTATCTACGAGCAGTACTTC
CDR3aa: CASRGTGGIYEQYF
abundance: few
j_gene: TRBJ2-7
d_gene: TRBD1
v_gene: TRBV28

CDR3nt: TGTGCCAGCAGTGCGTCGACGGGACCTCAAGAGACCCAGTACTTC
CDR3aa: CASSASTGPQETQYF
abundance: many
j_gene: TRBJ2-5
d_gene: .
v_gene: TRBV25-1

CDR3nt: TGTGCCAGCGGTGATTACAATGAGCAGTTCTTC
CDR3aa: CASGDYNEQFF
abundance: medium-sized
j_gene: TRBJ2-1
d_gene: .
v_gene: TRBV6-2/TRBV6-3

CDR3nt: TGTGCCAGCAGTTACTCCTGGACTAGCAGCGACAATGAGCAGTTCTTC
CDR3aa: CASSYSWTSSDNEQFF
abundance: .
j_gene: TRBJ2-1
d_gene: TRBD2
v_gene: TRBV6-2/TRBV6-3

CDR3nt: TGTGCCAGCAGTTACGTGGGGGAAGGGGGCGAGCAGTACTTC
CDR3aa: CASSYVGEGGEQYF
abundance: few
j_gene: TRBJ2-7
d_gene: .
v_gene: TRBV6-6

CDR3nt: TGCAGTGCTAGTTTGGGGCCCGGTGGCTACACCTTC
CDR3aa: CSASLGPGGYTF
abundance: .
j_gene: TRBJ1-2
d_gene: .
v_gene: TRBV20-1

CDR3nt: TGCAGCGTTGGGGAAGGGAATGAGCAGTTCTTC
CDR3aa: CSVGEGNEQFF
abundance: many
j_gene: TRBJ2-1
d_gene: .
v_gene: TRBV29-1

CDR3nt: TGTGCCAGCAACGTGGAGGGCCTTGGGGAGCAGTTCTTC
CDR3aa: CASNVEGLGEQFF
abundance: .
j_gene: TRBJ2-1
d_gene: .
v_gene: TRBV9

CDR3nt: TGTGCCAGCAGGGCGGACAGGGGCGACCGGAATGAGCAGTTCTTC
CDR3aa: CASRADRGDRNEQFF
abundance: few
j_gene: TRBJ2-1
d_gene: TRBD1
v_gene: TRBV6-1

CDR3nt: TGTGCCAGCAGTCCGTTAGCGGGATCCTACAATGAGCAGTTCTTC
CDR3aa: CASSPLAGSYNEQFF
abundance: many
j_gene: TRBJ2-1
d_gene: TRBD2
v_gene: TRBV7-3

CDR3nt: TGTGCCAGCAGTGACTCCGGGACAGGGACTGGTAACACCATATATTTT
CDR3aa: CASSDSGTGTGNTIYF
abundance: .
j_gene: TRBJ1-3
d_gene: TRBD1
v_gene: TRBV6-1

CDR3nt: TGCGCCAGCAGCCAGGCGGGGCCCTACAATGAGCAGTTCTTC
CDR3aa: CASSQAGPYNEQFF
abundance: .
j_gene: TRBJ2-1
d_gene: .
v_gene: TRBV4-1

CDR3nt: TGTGCCAGCAGGTCTCCAGGACTAGCGGTCTACGAGCAGTACTTC
CDR3aa: CASRSPGLAVYEQYF
abundance: .
j_gene: TRBJ2-7
d_gene: TRBD2
v_gene: TRBV7-8

CDR3nt: TGTGCCAGCAGCAACGCGGACAGGAGCACTGAAGCTTTCTTT
CDR3aa: CASSNADRSTEAFF
abundance: many
j_gene: TRBJ1-1
d_gene: TRBD1
v_gene: TRBV28

CDR3nt: TGTGCCAGCAGTTCTAGCGGGGGGTGGGATGAGCAGTTCTTC
CDR3aa: CASSSSGGWDEQFF
abundance: .
j_gene: TRBJ2-1
d_gene: TRBD2
v_gene: TRBV12-3/TRBV12-4

CDR3nt: TGTGCCAGCAGTTACACACCCACGGACGTAGAAGCTTTCTTT
CDR3aa: CASSYTPTDVEAFF
abundance: .
j_gene: TRBJ1-1
d_gene: .
v_gene: TRBV6-2/TRBV6-3

CDR3nt: TGTGCCACCAGTGCCGGGGGACAGGGGCTTCCTGGGTCCAACGTCCTGACTTTC
CDR3aa: CATSAGGQGLPGSNVLTF
abundance: .
j_gene: TRBJ2-6
d_gene: TRBD1
v_gene: TRBV24-1

CDR3nt: TGCAGCGTAATGACAGGGACCAACAATGAGCAGTTCTTC
CDR3aa: CSVMTGTNNEQFF
abundance: few
j_gene: TRBJ2-1
d_gene: TRBD1
v_gene: TRBV29-1

CDR3nt: TGTGCCAGCAGCTCCCTTGTGGGATACAATGAGCAGTTCTTC
CDR3aa: CASSSLVGYNEQFF
abundance: many
j_gene: TRBJ2-1
d_gene: .
v_gene: TRBV11-2